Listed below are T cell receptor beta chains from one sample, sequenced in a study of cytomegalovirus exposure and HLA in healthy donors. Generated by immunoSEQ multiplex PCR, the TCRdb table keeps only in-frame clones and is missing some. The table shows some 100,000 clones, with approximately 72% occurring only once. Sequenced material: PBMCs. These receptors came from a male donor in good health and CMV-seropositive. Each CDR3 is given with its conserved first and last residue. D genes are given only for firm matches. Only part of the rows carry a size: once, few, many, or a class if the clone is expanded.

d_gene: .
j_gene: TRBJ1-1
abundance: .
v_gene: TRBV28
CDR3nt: TGTGCCAGCAGCCCCCTTCGGGGGAACACTGAAGCTTTCTTT
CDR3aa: CASSPLRGNTEAFF

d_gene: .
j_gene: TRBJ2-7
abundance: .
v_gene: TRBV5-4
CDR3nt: TGTGCCAGCAGGGTCTCCGGAGGGGCAAGGAACGAGCAGTACTTC
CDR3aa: CASRVSGGARNEQYF

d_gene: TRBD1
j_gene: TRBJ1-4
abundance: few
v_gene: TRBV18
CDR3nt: TGTGCCAGCTCCTCCGCGACAGGGATTAATGAAAAACTGTTTTTT
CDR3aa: CASSSATGINEKLFF

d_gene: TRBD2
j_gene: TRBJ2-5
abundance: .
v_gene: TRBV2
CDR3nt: TGTGCCAGCAGAATGGGACTAGCGGGTCTCCAAGAGACCCAGTACTTC
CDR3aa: CASRMGLAGLQETQYF

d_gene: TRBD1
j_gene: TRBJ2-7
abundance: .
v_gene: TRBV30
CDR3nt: TGTGCCTGGAGCCGGGACAGGGTTATCTCCTACGAGCAGTACTTC
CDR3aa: CAWSRDRVISYEQYF

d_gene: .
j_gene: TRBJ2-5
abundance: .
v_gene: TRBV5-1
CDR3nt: TGCGCCAGCAGCTTCAGTCGGGAAGAGACCCAGTACTTC
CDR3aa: CASSFSREETQYF

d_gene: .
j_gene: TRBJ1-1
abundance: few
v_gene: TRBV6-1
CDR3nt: TGTGCCAGCAGTGGTCATCGGGGAGGCAGAGAAGCTTTCTTT
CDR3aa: CASSGHRGGREAFF

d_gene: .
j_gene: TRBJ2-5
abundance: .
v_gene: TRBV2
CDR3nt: TGTGCCAGCAGTGGATCGGGATACACGGGGGAGACCCAGTACTTC
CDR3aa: CASSGSGYTGETQYF

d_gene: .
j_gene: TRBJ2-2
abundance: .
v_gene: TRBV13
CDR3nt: TGTGCCAGCAGCTTCCGGGTAGGCACCGGGGAGCTGTTTTTT
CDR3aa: CASSFRVGTGELFF

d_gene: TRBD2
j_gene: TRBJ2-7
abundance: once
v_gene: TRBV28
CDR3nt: TGTGCCAGCAGGTCGACTAGCGGGGCCTACGAGCAGTACTTC
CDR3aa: CASRSTSGAYEQYF

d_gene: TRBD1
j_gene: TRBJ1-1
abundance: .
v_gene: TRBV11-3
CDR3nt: TGTGCCAGCAGCTTGAGGACAGGGAGGACAACTGAAGCTTTCTTT
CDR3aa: CASSLRTGRTTEAFF

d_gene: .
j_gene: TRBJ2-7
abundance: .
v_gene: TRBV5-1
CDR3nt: TGCGCCAGCAGCTTGCGCGGGAACTCCTACGAGCAGTACTTC
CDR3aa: CASSLRGNSYEQYF

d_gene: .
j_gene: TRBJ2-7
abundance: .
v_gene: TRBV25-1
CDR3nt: TGTGCCAGCAGTGACAGGGGACCCTCCTACGAGCAGTACTTC
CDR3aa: CASSDRGPSYEQYF

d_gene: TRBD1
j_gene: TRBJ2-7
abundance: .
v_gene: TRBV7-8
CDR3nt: TGTGCCAGCAGCTTGGTCAGGGGGCCCTACGAGCAGTACTTC
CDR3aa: CASSLVRGPYEQYF

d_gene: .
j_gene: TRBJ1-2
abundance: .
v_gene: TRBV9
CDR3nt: TGTGCCAGCAGCGTAGAAATAGGGGGGGCAGGTGGCTACACCTTC
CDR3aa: CASSVEIGGAGGYTF

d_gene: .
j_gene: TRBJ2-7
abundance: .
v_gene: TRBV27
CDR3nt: TGTGCCAGCAGTTCGTCCGGGACATCCTACGAGCAGTACTTC
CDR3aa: CASSSSGTSYEQYF

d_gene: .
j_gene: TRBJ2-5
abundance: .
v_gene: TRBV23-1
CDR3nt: TGCGCCAGCAGTCAATACCGCAGGGACCAAGAGACCCAGTACTTC
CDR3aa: CASSQYRRDQETQYF

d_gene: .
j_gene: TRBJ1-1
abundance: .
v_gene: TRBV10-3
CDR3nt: TGTGCCATCAGTGACAGGAAGAACACTGAAGCTTTCTTT
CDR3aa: CAISDRKNTEAFF

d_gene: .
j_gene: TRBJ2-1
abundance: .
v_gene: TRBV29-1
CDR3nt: TGCAGCGTTGGGGGCAGGGTTTACAATGAGCAGTTCTTC
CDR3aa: CSVGGRVYNEQFF

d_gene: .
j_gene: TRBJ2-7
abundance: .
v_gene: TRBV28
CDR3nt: TGTGCCAGCAGGGAGGGGGCTAAAAGCTCCTACGAGCAGTACTTC
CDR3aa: CASREGAKSSYEQYF

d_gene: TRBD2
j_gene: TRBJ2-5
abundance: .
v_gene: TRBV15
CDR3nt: TGTGCCACCAGCGGGAGACTAGCGGGGCAAGAGACCCAGTACTTC
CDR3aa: CATSGRLAGQETQYF

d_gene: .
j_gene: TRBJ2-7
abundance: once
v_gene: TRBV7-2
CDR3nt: TGTGCCAGCAGCTTAGGGGTACTGGGCAGGGCCTACGAGCAGTACTTC
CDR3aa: CASSLGVLGRAYEQYF

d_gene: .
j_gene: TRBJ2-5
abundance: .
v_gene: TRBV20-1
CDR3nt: TGCAGTGCTCAGTACCAAGAGACCCAGTACTTC
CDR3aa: CSAQYQETQYF

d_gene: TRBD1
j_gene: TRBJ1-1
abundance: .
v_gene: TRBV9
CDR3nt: TGTGCCAGCAGCACCCGACTGACAGGGACTGAAGCTTTCTTT
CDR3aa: CASSTRLTGTEAFF

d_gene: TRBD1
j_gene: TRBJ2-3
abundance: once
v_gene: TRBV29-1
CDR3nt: TGCAGCGTCCGGGACAGGGTTAGCACAGATACGCAGTATTTT
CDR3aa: CSVRDRVSTDTQYF

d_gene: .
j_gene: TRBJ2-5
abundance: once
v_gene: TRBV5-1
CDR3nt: TGCGCCAGCAGCCCCGAAGGAGGGGCCGGGGAGACCCAGTACTTC
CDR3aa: CASSPEGGAGETQYF

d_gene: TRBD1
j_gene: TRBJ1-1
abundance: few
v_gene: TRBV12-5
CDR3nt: TGTGCTAGTGGTTTGTTCGGGACAGGGCTTAATGAAGCTTTCTTT
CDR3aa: CASGLFGTGLNEAFF

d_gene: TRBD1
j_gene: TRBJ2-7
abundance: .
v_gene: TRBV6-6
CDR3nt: TGTGCCAGCAGTACTCCCCGGGACAGCTCCTACGAGCAGTACTTC
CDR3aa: CASSTPRDSSYEQYF

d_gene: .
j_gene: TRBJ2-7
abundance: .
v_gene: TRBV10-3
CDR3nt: TGTGCCATCAGTGAGTCGAATCGGGAGTCCGAGCAGTACTTC
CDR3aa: CAISESNRESEQYF

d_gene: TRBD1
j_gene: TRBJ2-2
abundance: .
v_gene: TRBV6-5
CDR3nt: TGTGCCAGCAGTACCGGACAGGTGAACACCGGGGAGCTGTTTTTT
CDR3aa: CASSTGQVNTGELFF

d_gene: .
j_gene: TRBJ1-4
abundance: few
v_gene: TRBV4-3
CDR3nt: TGCGCCAGCAGCCAAGAGGGACACCCGGATGAAAAACTGTTTTTT
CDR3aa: CASSQEGHPDEKLFF

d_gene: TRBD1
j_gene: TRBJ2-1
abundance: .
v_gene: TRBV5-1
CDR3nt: TGCGCCAGCAAGGCCGGGACAGCCAACAATGAGCAGTTCTTC
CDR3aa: CASKAGTANNEQFF

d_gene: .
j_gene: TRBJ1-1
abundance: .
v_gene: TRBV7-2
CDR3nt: TGTGCCAGCAGCTTTACAGAGAACACTGAAGCTTTCTTT
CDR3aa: CASSFTENTEAFF

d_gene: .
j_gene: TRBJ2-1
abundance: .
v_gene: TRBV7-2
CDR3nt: TGTGCCAGCAGCTTACTCGACTTCTACAATGAGCAGTTCTTC
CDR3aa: CASSLLDFYNEQFF

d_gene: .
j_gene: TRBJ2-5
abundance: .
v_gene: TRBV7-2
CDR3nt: TGTGCCAGCAGCAGCATGGCAGGGAAACAAGAGACCCAGTACTTC
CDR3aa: CASSSMAGKQETQYF

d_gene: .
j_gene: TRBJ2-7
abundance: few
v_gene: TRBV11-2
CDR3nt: TGTGCCAGCAGCCCCAACAGGGTCTCCTACGAGCAGTACTTC
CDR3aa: CASSPNRVSYEQYF

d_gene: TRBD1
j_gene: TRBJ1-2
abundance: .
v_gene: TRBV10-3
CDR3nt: TGTGCCATCAGTGAGACGGGACAGAGCTATGGCTACACCTTC
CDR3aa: CAISETGQSYGYTF

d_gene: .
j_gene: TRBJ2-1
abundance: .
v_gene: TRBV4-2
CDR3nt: TGTGCCAGCAGCCAAGCTGCCCCTCAGGAGCAGTTCTTC
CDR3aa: CASSQAAPQEQFF

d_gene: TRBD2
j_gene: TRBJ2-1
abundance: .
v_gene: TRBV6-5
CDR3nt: TGTGCCAGCAGCCGGGGACTAGCGGGCTACAATGAGCAGTTCTTC
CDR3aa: CASSRGLAGYNEQFF

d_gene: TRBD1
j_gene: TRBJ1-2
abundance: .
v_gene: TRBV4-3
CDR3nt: TGCGCCAGCAGCCAAGGGACCCCAGGGGGCCTTCTCTATGGCTACACCTTC
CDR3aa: CASSQGTPGGLLYGYTF

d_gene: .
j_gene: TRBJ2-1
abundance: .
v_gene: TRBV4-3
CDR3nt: TGCGCCAGCAGCCAAGATATAGCTAGCCCCAGCGAGCAGTTCTTC
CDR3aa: CASSQDIASPSEQFF